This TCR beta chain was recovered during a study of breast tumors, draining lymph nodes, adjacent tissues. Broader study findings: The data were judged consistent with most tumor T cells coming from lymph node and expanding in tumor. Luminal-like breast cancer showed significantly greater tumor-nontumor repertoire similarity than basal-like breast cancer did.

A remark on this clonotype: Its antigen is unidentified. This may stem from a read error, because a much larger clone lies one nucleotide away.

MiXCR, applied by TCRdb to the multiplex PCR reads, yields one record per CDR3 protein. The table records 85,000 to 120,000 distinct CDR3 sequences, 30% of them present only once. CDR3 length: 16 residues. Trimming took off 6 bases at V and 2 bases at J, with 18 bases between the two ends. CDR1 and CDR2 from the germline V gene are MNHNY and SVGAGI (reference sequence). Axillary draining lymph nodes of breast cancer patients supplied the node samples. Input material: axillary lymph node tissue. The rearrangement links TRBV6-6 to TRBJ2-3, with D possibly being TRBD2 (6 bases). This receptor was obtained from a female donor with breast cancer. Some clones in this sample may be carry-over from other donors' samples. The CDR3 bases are TGTGCCAGCAGACCTCGACTAGTGGGCTCCACAGATACGCAGTATTTT. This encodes CASRPRLVGSTDTQYF.